The source of this T cell receptor beta chain is a study of blood T cell repertoires in COVID-19. The wider study: From T cells, B-cell-depleted T cells, or PBMCs came the material, which was cDNA or gDNA.

CDR3 length: 15 residues. Deletions cut 1 base from V and 8 bases from J, with 13 bases between. In germline, CDR1 is SGHNT, CDR2 YYREEE (reference sequence). TCRdb's table, derived via immunoSEQ multiplex PCR, lists solely in-frame clones and lacks some. The sample includes some 50,000 clones, less than 95% of them seen just once. The rearrangement links TRBV5-4 to TRBJ1-6; tentatively, D is TRBD1 (6 bases). Sequences were obtained from peripheral blood. This receptor was obtained from a man aged 35-49 years with acute or convalescent COVID-19. This CDR3 is CASSLSGDRDSPLHF. The DNA of the CDR3 is TGTGCCAGCAGCTTGTCAGGGGATAGGGATTCACCCCTCCACTTT.